These 24 T cell receptor beta chains originate from one sample sequenced in a study of tumor-infiltrating lymphocytes in primary liver carcinoma. Constant-region priming of about 500 ng total RNA yielded TCR beta cDNA. The TCR beta library was amplified through three nested multiplex PCR rounds in a modified ARM-PCR procedure. A C-beta reverse primer and TRBV1-TRBV30 forward primers served in each of the first two PCR rounds, at approximately 10 cycles apiece. TCRdb ran MiXCR on the multiplex PCR reads and lists one entry per CDR3 protein. The sample records around 22,000 distinct CDR3 sequences, 80% being singletons. Both RNA and DNA were isolated together from 20-30 mg of bulk tissue that had not been sorted. Material: liver tumor tissue from sampling region 2. Subset indicated: tumor region T2, inferior pole. These TCRs come from a woman aged 30 to 39 with primary liver carcinoma and hepatitis B virus infection.

This clonotype was recorded only once. This may stem from a read error, because a much larger clone lies one nucleotide away. The conserved phenylalanine or tryptophan normally closing the CDR3 is absent here, so this likely arose from a read error. Because the CDR3's place on the DNA is in doubt, the DNA is left out and the CDR3 is given as listed by TCRdb. This chain connects TRBV9 to TRBJ2-5; the DNA was not used to check the table's D call, TRBD2. A total of 16 residues make up the CDR3, ends included. The germline gives CDR1 SGDLS, CDR2 YYNGEE. The chain's CDR3 is CASSVAISGSRETQYI.

Worth noting for this clonotype: Sequence at one end of the junction differs from germline and may be a read error. V usage is TRBV12-3 or TRBV12-4 and J usage is TRBJ2-3; the D call may be TRBD1 or TRBD2 (8 bases each). CDR3 length: 16 amino acids. CDR3 loop: CAISFSMGLGTGTQYF. The CDR3 coding sequence is TGTGCCATCAGTTTTTCGATGGGACTAGGGACAGGTACGCAGTATTTT.

This chain connects TRBV11-2 to TRBJ1-2; 7 positions match TRBD1. Germline V CDR1 and CDR2: SGHAT, FQNNGV. The CDR3 spans 15 residues. Trimming at V came to 6 bases and at J to 8 bases, leaving 15 bases not matched to a gene. The CDR3 reads CASSIDGMAGGGYTF. The CDR3 nucleotides read TGTGCCAGCAGTATAGATGGGATGGCAGGGGGAGGCTACACCTTC.

A note on this clonotype: The junction shows a germline mismatch at one end, possibly a read error. This rearrangement joins TRBV11-2 to TRBJ1-4, with a weak D call TRBD1 (5 bases). Germline V gives CDR1 SGHAT, CDR2 FQNNGV. The CDR3 length is 12 residues. Written as DNA, the CDR3 is TGTGCCTGCAGTCCCTGGGGGAGAAAACTGTTTTTT. As protein: CACSPWGRKLFF. Full variable domain (outside the CDR3, taken from reference TRBV11-2 and TRBJ1-4): EAGVAQSPRYKIIEKRQSVAFWCNPISGHATLYWYQQILGQGPKLLIQFQNNGVVDDSQLPKDRFSAERLKGVDSTLKIQPAKLEDSAVYLCACSPWGRKLFFGSGTQLSVL.

CDR3 region: CAGIQGGGGGYTF. The CDR3 nucleotides read TGTGCCGGCATTCAAGGGGGGGGTGGAGGCTACACCTTC. The V gene is TRBV11-2, the J gene TRBJ1-2; a weak D match, TRBD1 (6 bases). Germline CDR1 SGHAT, CDR2 FQNNGV. V was clipped by 11 bases and J by 8 bases, with 21 bases between them. This CDR3 has 13 residues.

Comments on this clonotype: The junction departs from the called germline gene at one end, perhaps through a read error. The J gene is TRBJ2-1, the V gene TRBV6-1, with TRBD2 matching over 7 bases. The CDR3 spans 15 residues. Germline CDR1 MNHNS, CDR2 SASEGT. CDR3: CASSGFGGGEWEQSF. The DNA for the CDR3 is TGTGCCAGCAGTGGATTTGGCGGGGGTGAATGGGAGCAGTCCTTT.

This clonotype was seen a single time. The chain uses TRBV29-1 and TRBJ2-1; 7 bases are a match to TRBD2. In germline, CDR1 is SQVTM, CDR2 ANQGSEA. Losses at the gene ends were 1 base for V and 8 bases for J; bases not matched to a gene: 20. This CDR3 comprises 18 residues. The CDR3 bases are TGCAGCGTTGAAGGGAAACAACTAGCGTCCCTCTTCTGGGATGAGCAGTTCTTC. It encodes CSVEGKQLASLFWDEQFF.

Judged by abundance, this clonotype is medium-sized. The CDR3 region has the DNA TGCGCCAGCAGTGAGTCGGGACCCAATTCCGGACTAGCGGGAGGACAAGAGACCCAGTACTTC. Translating it yields CASSESGPNSGLAGGQETQYF. The chain combines TRBV10-2 with TRBJ2-5; 14 bases map to TRBD2. CDR1 and CDR2 (germline): WSHSY, SAAADI. CDR3 size: 21 residues. Trimming removed 0 bases from V and 2 bases from J; junction bases left unmatched: 14.

CDR3 in amino acids: CASSASAFRESYTF. The CDR3 DNA is TGTGCCAGCAGCGCAAGCGCGTTCAGGGAAAGCTACACCTTC. The J gene is TRBJ1-2, the V gene TRBV5-6; perhaps TRBD1 as D (5 bases). The CDR3 sequence is 14 residues long. The V and J ends lost 4 bases and 9 bases respectively, with 19 bases between them. In germline, CDR1 is SGHDT, CDR2 YYEEEE.

Of note for this clonotype: At one boundary the junction diverges from the germline segment, which might be a read error. The chain employs TRBV11-2 and TRBJ2-3; D remains unclear. The CDR3 spans 14 residues. Germline values: CDR1 SGHAT, CDR2 FQNNGV. In DNA, the CDR3 is TGTGCCAGCAACTTAGCTTATAACACAGATTCGCAGTATTTT. It translates to CASNLAYNTDSQYF.

Remarks on this clonotype: A junction end diverges from the germline sequence, so it may reflect a read error. J is TRBJ2-7 and V is TRBV6-6, with 7 positions matching TRBD2. Germline assignment: CDR1 MNHNY and CDR2 SVGAGI (reference sequence). The CDR3 extends over 13 amino acids. The CDR3 is CAIRPGGTYEQHF. The CDR3 DNA reads as TGTGCCATCAGGCCCGGGGGGACCTACGAGCAGCACTTC.

Notes on this clonotype: Likely a read error: the CDR3 ends without its conserved phenylalanine or tryptophan. It is unclear where the CDR3 begins or ends on the DNA, so no DNA is shown, and the CDR3 is as TCRdb lists it. This chain uses TRBV6-5 with TRBJ1-5. CDR1 and CDR2 (germline): MNHEY, SVGAGI. The CDR3 is 9 amino acids in total, end residues counted. The CDR3: CASSQPQRS.

For this clonotype: One base away lies a much larger clone, so this may be a sequencing read error. The chain uses TRBV28 and TRBJ2-6; D might be TRBD2 (6 bases). From germline, CDR1 is MDHEN and CDR2 SYDVKM. The CDR3 has 16 residues. The CDR3 sequence is CASGRDEASGATVLTF. CDR3 in DNA: TGTGCCAGCGGGCGGGACGAAGCCTCTGGGGCCACCGTCCTGACTTTC.

Remarks on this clonotype: The junction differs from germline at one of its ends, possibly a read error. The J gene is TRBJ2-2, the V gene TRBV11-2, with 8 bases matching TRBD2. Germline V lookup: CDR1 SGHAT, CDR2 FQNNGV. The CDR3 extends over 18 amino acids. CDR3 region: CTSSSSRAGVPNTGELFF. The CDR3 coding sequence is TGTACCAGCAGCTCATCCCGAGCGGGAGTCCCGAACACCGGGGAGCTGTTTTTT.

Note on this clonotype: The junction departs from germline at one end; a sequencing error may be responsible. The chain employs TRBV5-6 and TRBJ2-2; D might be TRBD2 (5 bases). Per germline, CDR1 SGHDT and CDR2 YYEEEE. The CDR3 has 15 amino acids. CDR3 sequence reads: CASSLASRVTGDLFF. CDR3 sequence (DNA): TGTGCCAGCAGTTTGGCATCTAGAGTCACCGGGGATCTGTTTTTT.

A word on this clonotype: Because the CDR3 is missing its conserved closing phenylalanine or tryptophan, this is likely a read error. This sequence joins TRBV6-5 and TRBJ2-7; 7 positions agree with TRBD1. The CDR3 contains 15 residues. Germline V CDR1 and CDR2: MNHEY, SVGAGI. The CDR3 region has the DNA TGTGCCAGCAATTACAAGGACAGGAGCTTCTACGAGCAGTACCTC. This sequence encodes CASNYKDRSFYEQYL.

About this clonotype: The conserved final phenylalanine or tryptophan is absent from the CDR3, which likely points to a read error. The rearrangement uses TRBV12-3 or TRBV12-4 and TRBJ2-2, with D hard to call. The CDR3 covers 16 residues. CDR3 nucleotide sequence: TGTACCAGCAGTTTTATCATGCAGAGGAACACCGGAGAGCTGTTTTCT. Its translation is CTSSFIMQRNTGELFS.

A remark on this clonotype: Without the conserved terminal phenylalanine or tryptophan, this CDR3 likely stems from a read error. The chain combines TRBV11-2 with TRBJ1-1; no reliable D call. This CDR3 spans 15 amino acids. CDR1 and CDR2 (germline): SGHAT, FQNNGV. Trimming left V 6 bases short and J 7 bases short, with 21 bases between. DNA of the CDR3: TGTGCCAGCAGTTTAAAAAGAGGGAGGTTTAATGAAGCTTTCTCT. The encoded protein is CASSLKRGRFNEAFS.

Comment on this clonotype: The germline gene is not matched at one end of the junction; a read error may be the cause. This chain connects TRBV10-3 to TRBJ2-5, with D unresolved. There are 15 residues in the CDR3. Per germline, CDR1 ENHRY and CDR2 SYGVKD. The CDR3 DNA reads TGTGCTATCAGTGAGTCGGCAACCAAACAAGAGACCCAGTACTTC. Protein product: CAISESATKQETQYF.

Regarding this clonotype: The junction differs from germline at one of its ends, possibly a read error. The chain recombines TRBV11-3 with TRBJ2-1; D could derive from TRBD1 or TRBD2 (5 bases each). CDR3 length: 15 residues. Germline CDR1 SGHNT, CDR2 YENEEA. CDR3: CVSSFGACSYNEQFF. The CDR3 DNA reads TGTGTCAGCAGCTTCGGGGCCTGCTCCTACAATGAGCAGTTTTTC.

Judged by abundance, this clonotype is large. This sequence joins TRBV4-3 and TRBJ1-2, with unresolved D. Germline CDR1 and CDR2: LGHNA and YSLEER. The CDR3 runs 14 residues. The V gene lost 5 bases and the J gene lost 4 bases, with 14 bases spanning the gap. The CDR3 here is CASSAELEIYGYTF. The CDR3 DNA sequence: TGCGCCAGCAGCGCTGAGTTGGAGATCTATGGCTACACCTTC.

This clonotype was seen more than once but under ten times. Since a much larger clone is just one base distant, this may be a read error. The genes are TRBV29-1 and TRBJ2-7, with D hard to call. The CDR3 has 16 amino acids. The V gene's germline CDR1 is SQVTM and CDR2 ANQGSEA. V was cut by 0 bases and J by 1 base, with 16 bases left in between. The CDR3 nucleotides are TGCAGCGTTGAAGATCAAGAGGCCACCACTTCCTACGAGCAGTACTTC. Protein sequence: CSVEDQEATTSYEQYF.

Only one count was recorded for this clonotype. This CDR3 is missing its conserved last phenylalanine or tryptophan, likely due to a read error. The DNA is left out, because the CDR3 cannot be placed on it with certainty; the CDR3 is given as TCRdb lists it. This chain connects TRBV6-5 to TRBJ2-1; the table names TRBD2, a call not compared with the DNA. The CDR3 contains 15 residues when both ends are counted. Germline CDR1 and CDR2: MNHEY and SVGAGI. CDR3 sequence reads: CASSWTSASYNEQLL.

This clonotype turned up a few times. A much more abundant neighbour one base away suggests this may be a read error. This chain joins TRBV2 and TRBJ1-1; no clear D. Per the germline V gene, CDR1 is SNHLY and CDR2 is FYNNEI. CDR3 size: 13 residues. With 6 bases removed from V and 5 bases from J, the gap between germline ends came to 13 bases. The CDR3 sequence: CASRTDSKTEAFF. The CDR3 DNA follows: TGTGCCAGCAGGACGGATTCGAAGACTGAAGCTTTCTTT. The full variable domain, completed using reference TRBV2 and TRBJ1-1, is EPEVTQTPSHQVTQMGQEVILRCVPISNHLYFYWYRQILGQKVEFLVSFYNNEISEKSEIFDDQFSVERPDGSNFTLKIRSTKLEDSAMYFCASRTDSKTEAFFGQGTRLTVV.